This passage covers 30 T cell receptor beta chains from one sample sequenced in a study of monozygotic twins with inflammatory bowel disease. TCRdb reanalyzed the 5' RACE reads, giving one entry per CDR3 protein sequence and no DNA. The sample has around 100,000 distinct CDR3 sequences. Sequenced input: blood. The receptors were gathered from a human donor with ulcerative colitis or Crohn's disease, or a healthy co-twin of an affected twin (not recorded which).

J is TRBJ2-7 and V is TRBV4-3; TCRdb lists TRBD2, though no DNA is available to test this call. The CDR3 runs to 16 residues. The germline CDR1 and CDR2 sequences are LGHNA and YSLEER. CDR3 protein: CASSRPGLRHPYEQYF.

This chain joins TRBV7-9 and TRBJ2-5; TCRdb selects TRBD1, and the lack of DNA leaves this call unchecked. Germline V gene data show CDR1 as SEHNR and CDR2 as FQNEAQ (reference sequence). CDR3 length equals 14 residues. The CDR3 region is CASSLYGQGATQYF.

The rearrangement uses TRBV7-2 and TRBJ2-1. The CDR3 extends over 12 amino acids. The germline V gene has CDR1 SGHTA and CDR2 FQGNSA. The CDR3 is CASSLYGNEQFF.

The V and J genes are TRBV5-1 and TRBJ2-1; TCRdb names TRBD1, which stays unverified in the absence of DNA. In germline, CDR1 is SGHRS, CDR2 YFSETQ. The CDR3 sequence is 16 residues long. The CDR3 here is CASSWVRGQGNNEQFF.

The chain recombines TRBV29-1 with TRBJ1-5; the TRBD1 assignment by TCRdb is unverifiable without DNA. The CDR3 runs to 13 residues. CDR1 SQVTM and CDR2 ANQGSEA come from the germline V gene. CDR3 sequence: CSAGTGDNQPQHF.

CDR3: CASSYTGQGVSQPQHF. This chain uses TRBV6-5 with TRBJ1-5; with no DNA, the TCRdb D assignment of TRBD1 cannot be verified. The CDR3 length is 16 residues. Germline CDR1 reads MNHEY; CDR2 reads SVGAGI.

The gene calls are TRBV6-2 or TRBV6-3 and TRBJ2-7; TCRdb reports TRBD1, a call that lacks DNA to check it against. Per the germline V gene, CDR1 is MNHEY and CDR2 is SVGEGT. The CDR3 covers 17 residues. The CDR3 spells CASRRGGQGRATYEQYF.

The chain joins TRBV7-2 to TRBJ2-1; TCRdb's D gene call, TRBD1, goes unchecked for lack of DNA. From germline, CDR1 is SGHTA and CDR2 FQGNSA. CDR3 size: 15 residues. The CDR3 reads CASSLAGPQGNEQFF.

The rearrangement joins TRBV11-1 to TRBJ2-7. This CDR3 region has 13 residues. Germline CDR1 is SGHAT and CDR2 is FQDESV (reference sequence). This CDR3 reads CASSWFQLDEQYF. Complete variable domain (other parts from reference TRBV11-1 and TRBJ2-7): EAEVAQSPRYKITEKSQAVAFWCDPISGHATLYWYRQILGQGPELLVQFQDESVVDDSQLPKDRFSAERLKGVDSTLKIQPAELGDSAMYLCASSWFQLDEQYFGPGTRLTVT.

The genes are TRBV6-2 or TRBV6-3 and TRBJ2-1; TCRdb selects TRBD1, and the lack of DNA leaves this call unchecked. The CDR3 covers 13 residues. In germline, CDR1 is MNHEY, CDR2 SVGEGT. CDR3 sequence: CASTVSSYNEQFF.

The chain links TRBV7-2 to TRBJ2-5; TCRdb designates TRBD2, a call that cannot be tested without DNA. The CDR3 is made up of 15 amino acids. CDR1 is SGHTA, CDR2 FQGNSA, per germline. The CDR3 sequence: CASSWTSGYQETQYF.

V usage is TRBV5-5 and J usage is TRBJ1-1; TCRdb reports TRBD1, a call that lacks DNA to check it against. Per germline, CDR1 SGHKS and CDR2 YYEKEE (reference sequence). The length of the CDR3 is 14 residues. CDR3: CASSSSGGHTEAFF.

CDR3 in amino acids: CASTNVGIGELFF. The rearrangement uses TRBV6-2 or TRBV6-3 and TRBJ2-2. This CDR3 spans 13 amino acids. Germline CDR1 and CDR2: MNHEY and SVGEGT.

The CDR3 protein is CSVTTPGTQYF. The rearrangement links TRBV29-1 to TRBJ2-3. CDR1 SQVTM and CDR2 ANQGSEA come from the germline V gene. CDR3 length equals 11 residues.

This chain connects TRBV4-3 to TRBJ2-7; without DNA, the TCRdb call of TRBD1 cannot be checked. Germline CDR1 LGHNA, CDR2 YSLEER. CDR3 length equals 14 residues. CDR3 protein: CASGQGTHSYEQYF.

This chain links TRBV20-1 with TRBJ2-3; TCRdb gives TRBD2 as the D gene, but with no DNA this cannot be confirmed. The CDR3 is 16 residues long. Germline V gene lookup returns CDR1 DFQATT and CDR2 SNEGSKA (reference sequence). The CDR3 here is CSARAPSGVGTDTQYF.

The gene calls are TRBV20-1 and TRBJ1-4. This CDR3 comprises 14 residues. CDR1 is DFQATT and CDR2 is SNEGSKA in the germline V gene (reference sequence). The CDR3 here is CSAGRSSTNEKLFF.

The rearrangement uses TRBV7-2 and TRBJ2-7; the TRBD1 assignment by TCRdb is unverifiable without DNA. The CDR3 contains 12 residues. Germline V lookup: CDR1 SGHTA, CDR2 FQGNSA. This CDR3 reads CASSLQGYEQYF.

The J gene is TRBJ1-2, the V gene TRBV4-3. The CDR3 extends over 15 amino acids. The germline gives CDR1 LGHNA, CDR2 YSLEER. The CDR3 loop reads CASSHSGLSGYGYTF.

The CDR3: CASSYLTRKEAFF. The V and J genes are TRBV6-2 or TRBV6-3 and TRBJ1-1. Per the germline V gene, CDR1 is MNHEY and CDR2 is SVGEGT. This CDR3 has 13 amino acids.

V is TRBV20-1 and J is TRBJ1-6; no DNA is available, so the TRBD1 call from TCRdb remains unchecked. The CDR3 extends over 14 amino acids. Germline lookup yields CDR1 DFQATT and CDR2 SNEGSKA (reference sequence). The CDR3 is CSARRQGTNSPLHF.

The chain links TRBV12-2 to TRBJ2-2; with no DNA, the TCRdb D assignment of TRBD1 cannot be verified. TRBV12-2 is described as a pseudogene. This CDR3 region has 16 residues. The chain's CDR3 is CASRLGRQGALGELFF.

This chain connects TRBV27 to TRBJ2-1; TCRdb picks TRBD1, but there is no DNA to check that call. Germline V gene data show CDR1 as MNHEY and CDR2 as SMNVEV (reference sequence). The CDR3 loop spans 15 amino acids. CDR3 region: CASRGRDRHKNEQFF.

CDR3 in amino acids: CSARDLAGPLYNEQFF. The genes are TRBV20-1 and TRBJ2-1; TCRdb outputs TRBD2, but without DNA this stays unchecked. The germline gives CDR1 DFQATT, CDR2 SNEGSKA (reference sequence). The CDR3 runs to 16 residues.

The rearrangement links TRBV3-1 to TRBJ2-7; no DNA is available, so the TRBD1 call from TCRdb remains unchecked. The CDR3 length is 14 residues. Germline values: CDR1 LGHDT, CDR2 YNNKEL (reference sequence). The CDR3 sequence: CASSHRQGTYEQYF.

The chain has TRBV7-2 and TRBJ2-1; no DNA is available, so the TRBD2 call from TCRdb remains unchecked. The CDR3 has 13 residues. Germline lookup yields CDR1 SGHTA and CDR2 FQGNSA. This CDR3 is CASSFSSRHEQFF.

The CDR3: CSAAGTATYEQYF. The rearrangement uses TRBV20-1 and TRBJ2-7; the TCRdb D gene call, TRBD1, has no DNA to confirm it. Germline CDR1 reads DFQATT; CDR2 reads SNEGSKA (reference sequence). The CDR3 runs 13 residues.

The chain combines TRBV4-3 with TRBJ2-7; TCRdb's D call, TRBD1, is unchecked because there is no DNA. Germline values: CDR1 LGHNA, CDR2 YSLEER. The CDR3 has 15 amino acids. The CDR3 sequence: CASSQDVAGGWGQYF.

The chain employs TRBV5-1 and TRBJ2-7. CDR3 length: 13 residues. Germline assignment: CDR1 SGHRS and CDR2 YFSETQ. This CDR3 reads CASSLARSNEQYF.

The genes are TRBV10-3 and TRBJ2-1; TCRdb's assignment of TRBD2 cannot be checked, as there is no DNA. This CDR3 has 14 residues. Germline CDR1 is ENHRY and CDR2 is SYGVKD. CDR3 protein: CASGPTPHYNEQFF.